The TCR beta chain under discussion was sequenced for a study of T cell clonotyping in hematopoietic cell transplantation. Turning to the study itself: Recipient samples before transplant were obtained post-cytoreduction. Regarding the study as a whole: After transplant, recipient diversity fell while pathologically expanded clonotypes grew through day 180. Cells were unsorted, so CD4 and CD8 contributions were not separated.

TCRdb keeps only in-frame clones here, not all; method: immunoSEQ multiplex PCR. The sample lists tens of thousands of clones; 60% to 80% were seen once. CDR1 and CDR2 (germline): GTSNPN, SVGIG (reference sequence). The CDR3 has 13 residues. With 2 bases removed from V and 7 bases from J, the gap between germline ends came to 12 bases. With respect to this clone: What it recognizes is unknown.

Time point described: recipient sample about 28 days before transplant, after cytoreduction. The sequence derives from a man aged 50 to 60 with myelodysplastic syndrome. Some clones in this sample may be carry-over from other donors' samples. The chain recombines TRBV30 with TRBJ1-5, with D tentatively TRBD1 (5 bases). The source was peripheral blood mononuclear cells, collected before stem cell transplant. In nucleotides, the CDR3 is TGTGCCTGGAGTCGGGGGATTGAGCAGCCCCAGCATTTT. It is translated as CAWSRGIEQPQHF.